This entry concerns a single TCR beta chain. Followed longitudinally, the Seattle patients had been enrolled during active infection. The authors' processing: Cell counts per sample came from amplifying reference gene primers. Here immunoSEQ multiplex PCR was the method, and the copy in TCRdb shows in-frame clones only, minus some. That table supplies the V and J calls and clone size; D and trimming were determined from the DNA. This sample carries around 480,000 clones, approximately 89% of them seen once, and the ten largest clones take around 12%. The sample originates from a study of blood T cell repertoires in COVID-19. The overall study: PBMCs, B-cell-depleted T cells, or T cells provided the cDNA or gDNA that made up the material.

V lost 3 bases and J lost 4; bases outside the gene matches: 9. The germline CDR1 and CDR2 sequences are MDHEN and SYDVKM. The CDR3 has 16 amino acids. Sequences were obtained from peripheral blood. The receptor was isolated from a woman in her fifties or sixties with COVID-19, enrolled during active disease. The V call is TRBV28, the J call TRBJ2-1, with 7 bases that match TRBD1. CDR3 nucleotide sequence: TGTGCCAGCAGTTTGATACCGGACAGGAGATACAATGAGCAGTTCTTC. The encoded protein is CASSLIPDRRYNEQFF.